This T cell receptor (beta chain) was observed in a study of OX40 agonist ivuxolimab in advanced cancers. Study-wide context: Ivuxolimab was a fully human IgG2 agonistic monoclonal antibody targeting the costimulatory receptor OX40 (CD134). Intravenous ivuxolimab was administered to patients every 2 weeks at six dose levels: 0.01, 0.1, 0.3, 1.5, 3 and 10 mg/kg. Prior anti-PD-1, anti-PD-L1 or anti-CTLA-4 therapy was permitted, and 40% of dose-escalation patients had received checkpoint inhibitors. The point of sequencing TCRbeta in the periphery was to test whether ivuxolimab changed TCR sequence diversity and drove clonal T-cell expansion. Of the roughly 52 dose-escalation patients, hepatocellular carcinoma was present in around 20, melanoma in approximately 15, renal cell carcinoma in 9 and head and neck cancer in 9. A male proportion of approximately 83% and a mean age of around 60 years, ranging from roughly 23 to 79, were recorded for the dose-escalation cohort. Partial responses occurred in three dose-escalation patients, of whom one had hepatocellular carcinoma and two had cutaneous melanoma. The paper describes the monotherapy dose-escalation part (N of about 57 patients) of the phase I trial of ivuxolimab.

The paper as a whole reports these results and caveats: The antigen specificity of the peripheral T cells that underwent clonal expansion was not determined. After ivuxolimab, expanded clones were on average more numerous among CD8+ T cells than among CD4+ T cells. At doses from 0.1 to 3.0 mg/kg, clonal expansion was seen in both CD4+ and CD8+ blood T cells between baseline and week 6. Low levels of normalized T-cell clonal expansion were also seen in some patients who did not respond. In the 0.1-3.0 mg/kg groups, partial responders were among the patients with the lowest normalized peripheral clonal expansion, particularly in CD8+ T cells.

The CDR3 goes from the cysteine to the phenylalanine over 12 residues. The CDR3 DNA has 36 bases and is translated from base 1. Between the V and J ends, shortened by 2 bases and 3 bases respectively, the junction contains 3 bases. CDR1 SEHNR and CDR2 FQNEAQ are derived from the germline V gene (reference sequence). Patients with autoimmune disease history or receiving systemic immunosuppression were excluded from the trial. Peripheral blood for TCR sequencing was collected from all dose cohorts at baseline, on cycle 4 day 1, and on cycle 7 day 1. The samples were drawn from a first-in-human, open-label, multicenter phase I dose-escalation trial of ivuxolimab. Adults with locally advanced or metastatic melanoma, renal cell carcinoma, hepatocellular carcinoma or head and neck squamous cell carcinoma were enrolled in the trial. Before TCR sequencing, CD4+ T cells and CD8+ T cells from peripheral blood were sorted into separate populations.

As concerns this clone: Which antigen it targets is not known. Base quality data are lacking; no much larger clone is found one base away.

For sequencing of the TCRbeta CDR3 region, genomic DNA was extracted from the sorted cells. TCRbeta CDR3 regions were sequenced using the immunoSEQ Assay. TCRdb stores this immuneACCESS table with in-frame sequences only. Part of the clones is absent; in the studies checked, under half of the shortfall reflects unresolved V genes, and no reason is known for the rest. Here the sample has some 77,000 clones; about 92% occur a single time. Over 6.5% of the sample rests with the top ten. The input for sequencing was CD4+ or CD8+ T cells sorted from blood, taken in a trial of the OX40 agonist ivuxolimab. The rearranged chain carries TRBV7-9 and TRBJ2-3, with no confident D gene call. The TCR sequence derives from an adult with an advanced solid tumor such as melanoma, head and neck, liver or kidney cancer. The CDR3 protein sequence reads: CASSLMTDTQYF. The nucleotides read TGTGCCAGCAGCTTAATGACAGATACGCAGTATTTT. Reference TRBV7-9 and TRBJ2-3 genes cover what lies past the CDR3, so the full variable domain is DTGVSQNPRHKITKRGQNVTFRCDPISEHNRLYWYRQTLGQGPEFLTYFQNEAQLEKSRLLSDRFSAERPKGSFSTLEIQRTEQGDSAMYLCASSLMTDTQYFGPGTRLTVL.